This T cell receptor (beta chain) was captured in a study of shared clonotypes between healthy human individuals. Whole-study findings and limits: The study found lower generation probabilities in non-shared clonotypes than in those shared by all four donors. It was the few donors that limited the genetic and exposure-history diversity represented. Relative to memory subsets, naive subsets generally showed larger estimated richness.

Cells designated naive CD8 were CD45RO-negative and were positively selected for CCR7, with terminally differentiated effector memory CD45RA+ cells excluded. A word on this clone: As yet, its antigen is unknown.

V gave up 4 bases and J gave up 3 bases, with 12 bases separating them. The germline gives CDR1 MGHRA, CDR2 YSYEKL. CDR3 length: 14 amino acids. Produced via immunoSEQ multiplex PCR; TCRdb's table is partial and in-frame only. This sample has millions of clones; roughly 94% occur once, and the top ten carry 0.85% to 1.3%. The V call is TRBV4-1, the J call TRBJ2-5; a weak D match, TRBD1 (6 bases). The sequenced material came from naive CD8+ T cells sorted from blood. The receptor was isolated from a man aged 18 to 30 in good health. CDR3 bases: TGCGCCAGCAGCCCACAGGACAGAGAAGAGACCCAGTACTTC. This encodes CASSPQDREETQYF.